This T cell receptor beta chain derives from a study of metastatic and nonmetastatic thyroid tumors. Study information: The authors compared repertoires across blood and tumor or nodule tissue from malignant and benign thyroid patients. Study-level results: Reportedly, malignant thyroid tumors had significantly higher TCR beta diversity than benign nodules, in blood and tumor.

This CDR3 spans 19 amino acids. Germline CDR1 is MNHEY and CDR2 is SVGEGT. Thyroid surgery was performed in patients who had received no treatment beforehand. Under the authors' procedure: Clinicopathological groups of papillary thyroid cancer showed CDR3 differences that were used to build a distant-metastasis classifier. Using MiXCR, TCRdb re-called clones from the PCR reads. TCRdb assigned the V and J calls; the authors' analysis was not used. The sample includes some 12,000 clones, 38% of them seen just once. A word on this clone: Its specificity is unknown. A much larger clone differs by one base, so this may be a read error.

The chain employs TRBV6-2 or TRBV6-3 and TRBJ2-7; 12 nucleotides match TRBD2. Sequenced sample: tumor tissue. The sequence was obtained from a female donor with papillary thyroid cancer or a benign thyroid nodule (not recorded which). Some clones in this sample may be carry-over from other donors' samples. The CDR3: CASSYSNPLAGGLWDEHYF. Here the CDR3 DNA reads TGTGCCAGCAGTTACTCGAACCCCCTAGCGGGAGGGCTCTGGGACGAGCATTACTTC.